The present TCR beta chain was sequenced within a study of cytomegalovirus exposure and HLA in healthy donors. Vbeta (60) and Jbeta (13) primers were used in the PCR. Libraries were prepared by immunoSEQ multiplex PCR; TCRdb keeps only in-frame clonotypes and omits some of them. The table has around 150,000 clones, roughly 80% seen once; the top ten hold roughly 3.6%. Germline CDR1 SGHRS, CDR2 YFSETQ. The ends were cut back, 3 bases at V and 6 bases at J, with 22 bases in the middle. The CDR3 extends over 17 amino acids. The sequenced material came from PBMCs. This rearrangement joins TRBV5-1 to TRBJ2-1; TRBD2 is a possible D gene (5 bases). The sequence was collected from a man in his thirties or forties in good health and CMV-seropositive. CDR3 bases: TGCGCCAGCAGCTCGGAGGTAGTCGGATCCCTGGGCAATGAGCAGTTCTTC. This codes for CASSSEVVGSLGNEQFF.